A single sample is the source of the 9 T cell receptor beta chains below, sequenced in a study of blood T cell repertoires in COVID-19. Sequencing used immunoSEQ multiplex PCR; TCRdb keeps in-frame clones, though not all of them. The sample has around 170,000 clones; roughly nine tenths are singletons. The material sequenced was peripheral blood. The receptors stem from a man younger than 35 who had recovered from COVID-19.

This CDR3 is CAIRGQPSTDTQYF. Written as DNA, the CDR3 is TGTGCCATCAGGGGACAGCCAAGCACAGATACGCAGTATTTT. The chain recombines TRBV10-3 with TRBJ2-3, with 7 nucleotides matching TRBD1. CDR1 and CDR2 (germline): ENHRY, SYGVKD. The CDR3 contains 14 residues. The V segment lost 6 bases and the J segment 0 bases; nucleotides outside the gene matches: 3.

The rearrangement uses TRBV6-2 or TRBV6-3 and TRBJ1-6; TRBD1 agrees at 9 bases. This CDR3 has 16 residues. Trimming took 2 bases from V and 14 from J; bases not matched to a gene: 13. Germline loops: CDR1 MNHEY, CDR2 SVGEGT. Here the CDR3 reads CASSYLNPGQGSTLHF. In nucleotides, the CDR3 is TGTGCCAGCAGTTACCTGAACCCCGGACAGGGGTCCACCCTCCACTTT.

The chain joins TRBV28 to TRBJ2-7; 12 bases match TRBD2. The CDR3 consists of 14 residues. The ends lost 6 bases at V and 3 bases at J; junction bases unmatched: 3. Germline CDR1 and CDR2: MDHEN and SYDVKM. The CDR3 DNA reads TGTGCCAGCAGAAAGGGACTAGCGGGCTACGAGCAGTACTTC. The encoded protein is CASRKGLAGYEQYF.

V usage is TRBV27 and J usage is TRBJ1-2; tentative D call: TRBD1 (5 bases). In germline, CDR1 is MNHEY, CDR2 SMNVEV (reference sequence). V was pared by 3 bases and J by 8 bases, with 16 bases between. The CDR3 extends over 14 amino acids. CDR3 sequence: CASSLAAGIGGYTF. The DNA of the CDR3 is TGTGCCAGCAGTTTGGCCGCAGGGATAGGGGGCTACACCTTC.

This chain links TRBV30 with TRBJ1-2; possibly TRBD1 for D (6 bases). The V end lost 3 bases, the J end lost 6 bases, and 11 bases lay between the germline ends. The CDR3 sequence is 12 residues long. Germline V gives CDR1 GTSNPN, CDR2 SVGIG (reference sequence). The CDR3 sequence is CAWRMGAHGYTF. The CDR3 bases are TGTGCCTGGAGAATGGGGGCTCATGGCTACACCTTC.

The chain employs TRBV12-5 and TRBJ2-7, with 8 bases fitting TRBD2. The CDR3 contains 15 residues. The J segment lost 2 bases and the V segment lost 4 bases, leaving 7 bases of the junction unmatched. Per germline, CDR1 LGHNT and CDR2 FRNRAP. For the CDR3, the DNA is TGTGCTAGTGGTTCCGGGACTAGAAACGCCTACGAGCAGTACTTC. It encodes CASGSGTRNAYEQYF.

The rearrangement links TRBV30 to TRBJ2-7, with D perhaps TRBD1 (5 bases). This CDR3 is built from 14 residues. The germline gives CDR1 GTSNPN, CDR2 SVGIG (reference sequence). V was trimmed by 4 bases and J by 6 bases, leaving 19 bases between them. DNA of the CDR3: TGTGCCTGGAAGGTCAGGGCGTCCTCAGGCGAGCAGTACTTC. Amino acids: CAWKVRASSGEQYF. Based on the CDR3 plus reference TRBV30 and TRBJ2-7, the full variable domain is SQTIHQWPATLVQPVGSPLSLECTVEGTSNPNLYWYRQAAGRGLQLLFYSVGIGQISSEVPQNLSASRPQDRQFILSSKKLLLSDSGFYLCAWKVRASSGEQYFGPGTRLTVT.

The rearrangement joins TRBV9 to TRBJ2-2; TRBD2 agrees at 7 bases. The CDR3 contains 16 residues. V lost 3 bases to trimming and J lost 7 bases; unmatched junction nucleotides: 12. Germline V gives CDR1 SGDLS, CDR2 YYNGEE. The CDR3: CASSALGTTRGGELFF. The CDR3 coding sequence is TGTGCCAGCAGCGCGCTCGGGACTACCCGGGGCGGGGAGCTGTTTTTT.

The genes are TRBV19 and TRBJ2-2; D gene uncertain. CDR1 is LNHDA and CDR2 is SQIVND in the germline V gene (reference sequence). The CDR3 is 13 residues long. V lost 0 bases, J lost 6 bases, and 5 bases lay in between. CDR3: CASSIEGPGELFF. The CDR3, as DNA: TGTGCCAGTAGTATAGAGGGCCCCGGGGAGCTGTTTTTT. Complete variable domain (other parts from reference TRBV19 and TRBJ2-2): DGGITQSPKYLFRKEGQNVTLSCEQNLNHDAMYWYRQDPGQGLRLIYYSQIVNDFQKGDIAEGYSVSREKKESFPLTVTSAQKNPTAFYLCASSIEGPGELFFGEGSRLTVL.